The clone carrying this TCR beta chain appeared a few times. This entry is derived from a study of T-cell memory formation after mild COVID-19. The CDR3 has 12 residues. Germline CDR1 is SGHKS and CDR2 is YYEKEE (reference sequence). The V and J ends lost 4 bases and 5 bases respectively, with 10 bases between them. TCR alpha and TCR beta cDNA libraries with sample barcodes and UMIs came from 5'RACE using constant-segment primers. Each CDR3 protein gets one entry after TCRdb re-called the 5' RACE reads with MiXCR. The data hold hundreds of thousands of distinct CDR3 sequences, with roughly 21% observed a single time.

The chain uses TRBV5-5 and TRBJ2-7, with no clear D. Specimen: PBMCs or a T cell subset sorted from them (not recorded which). The TCR comes from an adult woman who had mild COVID-19 (a few samples of this study predate the infection). Cell type and time point are not known. CDR3 amino acids: CASSVGLHEQYF. Here the CDR3 DNA reads TGTGCCAGCAGCGTGGGTTTGCACGAGCAGTACTTC.